These T cell receptor beta chains were read from a single sample in a study of T cell repertoires in cytomegalovirus infection. A single record per CDR3 protein comes from TCRdb applying MiXCR to the reads. The sample yields 400,000 to 550,000 distinct CDR3 sequences, approximately 10% seen once. Sequencing was done on a sample of PBMCs. These receptors all come from a human donor in good health (CMV status not recorded). Some clones in this sample may be carry-over from other donors' samples. CDR3s include the opening cysteine and the closing phenylalanine or tryptophan. Fields, in order: clone size, V gene, J gene, CDR3 protein. Clone sizes are given selectively: once, few, many, or a class where the clone is expanded.

>few|TRBV2|TRBJ2-2
CASQDRGLAGELFF
>few|TRBV18|TRBJ2-7
CASSRDLRPYEQYF
>many|TRBV11-2|TRBJ1-5
CASSLDRYRQPQHF
>many|TRBV6-6|TRBJ2-5
CASSGIIAASATQYF
>-|TRBV7-9|TRBJ2-7
CASRPGTRSYEQYF
>-|TRBV7-9|TRBJ2-5
CASIELRGDGTQYF
>-|TRBV14|TRBJ2-3
CASTTSDTDTQYF
>many|TRBV15|TRBJ2-3
CATSRDSSGRWGDTQYF
>many|TRBV20-1|TRBJ2-2
CSARGSGANTGELFF
>many|TRBV19|TRBJ2-4
CARREGRVTKNIQYF
>many|TRBV11-2|TRBJ2-2
CASSKGAWELFF
>many|TRBV5-5|TRBJ2-7
CASSQLTGFLYEQYF
>many|TRBV6-5|TRBJ2-1
CASSQPGKTDEQFF
>many|TRBV11-1|TRBJ2-5
CASSFGTEETQYF
>many|TRBV4-2|TRBJ2-2
CASSQGQTGELFF
>-|TRBV5-1|TRBJ2-5
CASSLTSYQETQYF
>many|TRBV6-5|TRBJ1-1
CASSHQVGAEAFF
>many|TRBV7-9|TRBJ2-7
CASSGGQGAWEQYF
>many|TRBV6-2/TRBV6-3|TRBJ2-5
CASSYDPLGNQETQYF
>many|TRBV4-2|TRBJ2-1
CASSQSLASGSSYNEQFF
>many|TRBV12-3/TRBV12-4|TRBJ2-7
CASSFGLALEQYF
>-|TRBV20-1|TRBJ1-4
CSAREARTNEKLFF
>many|TRBV6-1|TRBJ2-7
CASSPSWSSYEQYF